The rows below give T cell receptor beta chains drawn from one sample of a study of T cells of healthy individuals. TCRdb re-derived calls from the 5' RACE reads in MiXCR, one entry per CDR3 protein. The sample consists of 75,000 to 95,000 distinct CDR3 sequences, about 5% of them appearing once. The receptors were gathered from a female donor in good health. CDR3s include the opening cysteine and the closing phenylalanine or tryptophan. Each record gives: clone size, D gene, V gene, J gene, CDR3 DNA, CDR3 protein. The D gene is left open where the match is weak. The size of a clone is reported for some rows only, either as once, few or many, or as a class for expanded clones.

many	TRBD1	TRBV5-4	TRBJ1-3	TGTGCCAGCAGCGGGACAGGGTCTGGAAACACCATATATTTT	CASSGTGSGNTIYF
few	TRBD1	TRBV28	TRBJ1-2	TGTGCCAGCAGTACCTCGTCGACAGGGTGGGGAGGCTACACCTTC	CASSTSSTGWGGYTF
.	.	TRBV20-1	TRBJ2-5	TGCAGTGCCAGGGTTTGGAACCAACTACAAGAGACCCAGTACTTC	CSARVWNQLQETQYF
few	.	TRBV24-1	TRBJ1-5	TGTGCCACCAGTGATGGAGGGAAACCCCAGCATTTT	CATSDGGKPQHF
few	TRBD2	TRBV12-3/TRBV12-4	TRBJ2-7	TGTGCCAGCAGGGATCCCGGGGGTAGCGGGCACTACGAGCAGTACTTC	CASRDPGGSGHYEQYF
many	.	TRBV7-6	TRBJ2-1	TGTGCCAGCAGCTTAGAGGTCGGCACCTACAATGAGCAGTTCTTC	CASSLEVGTYNEQFF
few	TRBD1	TRBV5-4	TRBJ2-3	TGTGCCAGCAGCCAACAGACAGGGATCACAGATACGCAGTATTTT	CASSQQTGITDTQYF
.	.	TRBV25-1	TRBJ2-7	TGTGCCAGCAGTGAAAATTCCGGGATCGAGCAGTACTTC	CASSENSGIEQYF
.	.	TRBV27	TRBJ2-1	TGTGCCAGCACCCCGACAGTTTCTAGCTCCTACAATGAGCAGTTCTTC	CASTPTVSSSYNEQFF
.	TRBD2	TRBV20-1	TRBJ2-3	TGCAGTGCCCCGACTAGCGGTAACACAGATACGCAGTATTTT	CSAPTSGNTDTQYF
many	TRBD1	TRBV7-9	TRBJ2-7	TGTGCCAGCAGCTCCAACAATCGACAGGGGAATTACGAGCAGTACTTC	CASSSNNRQGNYEQYF
many	TRBD2	TRBV4-2	TRBJ2-3	TGTGCCAGCAGCCAAGAAACTAGCGGCACTGCAGATACGCAGTATTTT	CASSQETSGTADTQYF
.	.	TRBV5-5	TRBJ1-1	TGTGCCAGCAGCAGACAGCAGAACACTGAAGCTTTCTTT	CASSRQQNTEAFF
many	.	TRBV11-2	TRBJ1-4	TGTGCCAGCAGCTCCACAGGGTTTAATGAAAAACTGTTTTTT	CASSSTGFNEKLFF
many	.	TRBV28	TRBJ2-7	TGTGCCAGCAGTTTATTCCGGGAGCAGTACTTC	CASSLFREQYF
many	.	TRBV29-1	TRBJ2-4	TGCAGCGTTGAAGAGGGTTGGGGGGAAACCAAAAACATTCAGTACTTC	CSVEEGWGETKNIQYF
.	.	TRBV28	TRBJ2-7	TGTGCCAGCAGTGGAATAGCATACGAGCAGTACTTC	CASSGIAYEQYF
many	.	TRBV7-2	TRBJ2-3	TGTGCCAGCAGCCTAGACGCGCCAGATACGCAGTATTTT	CASSLDAPDTQYF
medium-sized	.	TRBV20-1	TRBJ2-6	TGCAGTGCTAGAGATAACTCTGGGGCCAACGTCCTGACTTTC	CSARDNSGANVLTF
.	TRBD1	TRBV12-3/TRBV12-4	TRBJ2-5	TGTGCCAGCAGTTTCTACAGGGGGGTTCAAGAGACCCAGTACTTC	CASSFYRGVQETQYF
many	.	TRBV7-2	TRBJ2-5	TGTGCCAGCAGCCCGCCCGGGACTCTCACGGCGGCCCAGTACTTC	CASSPPGTLTAAQYF
many	.	TRBV10-3	TRBJ2-3	TGTGCCATCAGGGGACGGTCGGCAGATACGCAGTATTTT	CAIRGRSADTQYF
many	TRBD1	TRBV7-3	TRBJ2-7	TGTGCCAGCAGCTTAGGACAGGGGGTCTACGAGCAGTACTTC	CASSLGQGVYEQYF
many	TRBD1	TRBV29-1	TRBJ2-7	TGCAGCGTCAAGACAGGGGCCCAAAGAGAGCAGTACTTC	CSVKTGAQREQYF
many	.	TRBV29-1	TRBJ2-3	TGCAGCGTTTATTTGACCGACCCAGATACGCAGTATTTT	CSVYLTDPDTQYF
many	TRBD2	TRBV24-1	TRBJ2-7	TGTGCCACCAGCAATAGCGGGAGCGGATACGAGCAGTACTTC	CATSNSGSGYEQYF
many	TRBD1	TRBV18	TRBJ2-7	TGTGCCAGCTCACCACCGCGAAGTGGGATTATTCGGGACAGGGTCGCTTACGAGCAGTACTTC	CASSPPRSGIIRDRVAYEQYF
many	.	TRBV28	TRBJ1-1	TGTGCCAGCATGTCCGGGCAGGCTAACACTGAAGCTTTCTTT	CASMSGQANTEAFF
many	.	TRBV6-5	TRBJ2-1	TGTGCCAGCAGTGACTCAGCGGCTTCCTACAATGAGCAGTTCTTC	CASSDSAASYNEQFF
many	TRBD2	TRBV7-2	TRBJ2-7	TGTGCCAGCAGCTTTGGCGGGAGTACGACCTACGAGCAGTACTTC	CASSFGGSTTYEQYF
.	.	TRBV18	TRBJ1-2	TGTGCCAGCTCACTAAACGCAGGAGCGCCGGTAAACTATGGCTACACCTTC	CASSLNAGAPVNYGYTF
.	TRBD2	TRBV7-2	TRBJ2-1	TGTGCCAGCAGCTTAGTAGCGGGAGTTGAGCAGTTCTTC	CASSLVAGVEQFF
.	.	TRBV7-9	TRBJ1-1	TGTGCCAGCACTCCCATGGGAGATGTTAGTACTGAAGCTTTCTTT	CASTPMGDVSTEAFF
many	TRBD1	TRBV9	TRBJ2-7	TGTGCCAGCAGCGTACGAGGGGGCCGGTACGAGCAGTACTTC	CASSVRGGRYEQYF
many	.	TRBV12-3/TRBV12-4	TRBJ2-3	TGTGCCAGCAGTCACCCCCGGGACGGTAACACAGATACGCAGTATTTT	CASSHPRDGNTDTQYF
many	.	TRBV10-3	TRBJ1-5	TGTGCCATCACCGGCAGGGAAGGTCAGCCCCAGCATTTT	CAITGREGQPQHF
.	.	TRBV7-9	TRBJ2-7	TGTGCCAGCAGCTTAGGTGGCAGTGCCACCTACGAGCAGTACTTC	CASSLGGSATYEQYF
few	.	TRBV3-1	TRBJ1-3	TGTGCCAGCAGCCAACCTTCATGGAACACCATATATTTT	CASSQPSWNTIYF
many	.	TRBV7-2	TRBJ2-3	TGTGCCAGCAGCTTAGAATTTTCTGGGGGAGCGCAGTATTTT	CASSLEFSGGAQYF
many	.	TRBV7-9	TRBJ2-1	TGTGCCAGCAGCTTAGAAAGTAACAATGAGCAGTTCTTC	CASSLESNNEQFF
.	TRBD2	TRBV5-4	TRBJ2-1	TGTGCCAGCAGCTCGGGACTAGCGGTTCTGAGCTCCTACAATGAGCAGTTCTTC	CASSSGLAVLSSYNEQFF
many	TRBD2	TRBV7-3	TRBJ2-1	TGTGCCAGCAGCTTGAGTGGGACTAATTACAATGAGCAGTTCTTC	CASSLSGTNYNEQFF
many	TRBD1	TRBV4-3	TRBJ1-1	TGCGCCAGCCGCGACAGGGAAGACACTGAAGCTTTCTTT	CASRDREDTEAFF
many	.	TRBV20-1	TRBJ1-2	TGCAGTGCTACAACAGGGACCTATTATGGCTACACCTTC	CSATTGTYYGYTF
.	.	TRBV7-8	TRBJ1-1	TGTGCCAGCAGCTTAACGACGGCTGAAGCTTTCTTT	CASSLTTAEAFF
.	.	TRBV2	TRBJ1-1	TGTGCCAGCAGTGTGGTACGGGACACTGAAGCTTTCTTT	CASSVVRDTEAFF
few	TRBD1	TRBV7-9	TRBJ1-1	TGTGCCAGCAGCTCTCTCGGGACAGGGGAAGCTTTCTTT	CASSSLGTGEAFF
many	.	TRBV12-3/TRBV12-4	TRBJ1-6	TGTGCCAGCAGTCCGGCCTTGGACACTCTCTATAATTCACCCCTCCACTTT	CASSPALDTLYNSPLHF
many	.	TRBV4-1	TRBJ2-3	TGCGCCAGCAGCCAAGATGGAGCGGAGTACCTCACAGATACGCAGTATTTT	CASSQDGAEYLTDTQYF
many	TRBD1	TRBV20-1	TRBJ1-3	TGCAGTGCTGGGGACAGGGGCTCTGGAAACACCATATATTTT	CSAGDRGSGNTIYF
many	TRBD1	TRBV11-2	TRBJ2-1	TGTGCCAGCAGCCAAGACAGGGTACCCAATGAGCAGTTCTTC	CASSQDRVPNEQFF